This T cell receptor beta chain derives from a study of T cell repertoires in cytomegalovirus infection. One entry per CDR3 protein, called by TCRdb with MiXCR from the reads. The data hold hundreds of thousands of distinct CDR3 sequences, with approximately 40% observed a single time. CDR1 and CDR2 (germline): GTSNPN, SVGIG (reference sequence). The CDR3 totals 11 residues. With V trimmed by 5 bases and J by 5 bases, 1 base remained unmatched. In the case of this clonotype: The antigen is not known.

The chain recombines TRBV30 with TRBJ2-7, with 9 bases lining up with TRBD1. The specimen was cultured PBMCs, collected from culture after CMV antigen stimulation. The clonotype originates from a human donor in good health (CMV status not recorded). Some clones in this sample may be carry-over from other donors' samples. This CDR3 is CAWGQGNEQYF. The CDR3 DNA reads as TGTGCCTGGGGACAGGGGAACGAGCAGTACTTC.